Listed below are T cell receptor beta chains from one sample, sequenced in a study of blood T cell repertoires in COVID-19. Sequencing used immunoSEQ multiplex PCR; TCRdb keeps in-frame clones, though not all of them. This sample has 95,000 to 110,000 clones; roughly 88% occur once, and the top ten carry 6.8%. Sequenced: peripheral blood. The receptors stem from a man aged 50 to 59 with active or convalescent COVID-19. Both conserved end residues are part of each CDR3. Fields, in order: J gene, V gene, D gene, clone size, CDR3 protein, CDR3 DNA. D genes are given only for firm matches. Where a row states a size, it is once, few, many or the class of an expanded clone; other rows omit it.

J gene: TRBJ2-7; V gene: TRBV18; D gene: TRBD2; clone size: -; CDR3 protein: CASSPPGRGAFYEQYF; CDR3 DNA: TGTGCCAGCTCACCACCGGGGCGGGGGGCCTTCTACGAGCAGTACTTC
J gene: TRBJ2-5; V gene: TRBV25-1; D gene: TRBD1; clone size: -; CDR3 protein: CASSPNRGYLETQYF; CDR3 DNA: TGTGCCAGCAGTCCAAACAGGGGGTATCTGGAGACCCAGTACTTC
J gene: TRBJ1-3; V gene: TRBV9; D gene: -; clone size: -; CDR3 protein: CASSVGQGAGNTIYF; CDR3 DNA: TGTGCCAGCAGCGTAGGCCAGGGCGCGGGAAACACCATATATTTT
J gene: TRBJ1-4; V gene: TRBV2; D gene: -; clone size: -; CDR3 protein: CASSPRRRVIEKLFF; CDR3 DNA: TGTGCCAGCAGCCCCCGGAGGAGGGTGATTGAAAAACTGTTTTTT
J gene: TRBJ1-1; V gene: TRBV5-1; D gene: -; clone size: -; CDR3 protein: CASSPDRGTEAFF; CDR3 DNA: TGCGCCAGCAGCCCAGACCGAGGCACTGAAGCTTTCTTT
J gene: TRBJ2-1; V gene: TRBV9; D gene: TRBD2; clone size: once; CDR3 protein: CASSVWSSGSLEQFF; CDR3 DNA: TGTGCCAGCAGCGTGTGGAGTAGCGGGAGTCTAGAGCAGTTCTTC
J gene: TRBJ1-1; V gene: TRBV27; D gene: TRBD1; clone size: -; CDR3 protein: CASSRDRDTEAFF; CDR3 DNA: TGTGCCAGCAGCCGGGACAGAGACACTGAAGCTTTCTTT
J gene: TRBJ1-2; V gene: TRBV6-2/TRBV6-3; D gene: -; clone size: -; CDR3 protein: CASSPSMGRNYGYTF; CDR3 DNA: TGTGCCAGCAGTCCGTCGATGGGGCGTAACTATGGCTACACCTTC
J gene: TRBJ1-4; V gene: TRBV28; D gene: TRBD1; clone size: -; CDR3 protein: CASRQTPGQGREKLFF; CDR3 DNA: TGTGCCAGCAGGCAAACCCCGGGACAGGGAAGAGAAAAACTGTTTTTT
J gene: TRBJ2-7; V gene: TRBV11-2; D gene: -; clone size: -; CDR3 protein: CASSLVGNEQYF; CDR3 DNA: TGTGCCAGCAGCTTAGTCGGGAACGAGCAGTACTTC
J gene: TRBJ2-3; V gene: TRBV12-3/TRBV12-4; D gene: -; clone size: -; CDR3 protein: CASSWTLADTQYF; CDR3 DNA: TGTGCCAGCAGTTGGACATTGGCAGATACGCAGTATTTT
J gene: TRBJ2-5; V gene: TRBV9; D gene: -; clone size: -; CDR3 protein: CASSVGSGEETQYF; CDR3 DNA: TGTGCCAGCAGCGTAGGGTCAGGGGAAGAGACCCAGTACTTC
J gene: TRBJ1-4; V gene: TRBV19; D gene: TRBD1; clone size: -; CDR3 protein: CASSDGTDLRVNEKLFF; CDR3 DNA: TGTGCCAGTAGTGACGGGACAGACCTGAGAGTTAATGAAAAACTGTTTTTT
J gene: TRBJ1-1; V gene: TRBV7-9; D gene: -; clone size: -; CDR3 protein: CASSITEGAEAFF; CDR3 DNA: TGTGCCAGCAGCATCACTGAAGGAGCTGAAGCTTTCTTT
J gene: TRBJ1-2; V gene: TRBV3-1/TRBV3-2; D gene: TRBD1; clone size: -; CDR3 protein: CASSRGSGTDNYGYTF; CDR3 DNA: TGTGCCAGCAGCCGGGGCTCCGGGACAGACAACTATGGCTACACCTTC
J gene: TRBJ1-2; V gene: TRBV7-9; D gene: -; clone size: -; CDR3 protein: CASSLPREDYGYTF; CDR3 DNA: TGTGCCAGCAGCTTACCCAGGGAGGACTATGGCTACACCTTC
J gene: TRBJ2-3; V gene: TRBV12-3/TRBV12-4; D gene: -; clone size: -; CDR3 protein: CASSSRGTQYF; CDR3 DNA: TGTGCCAGCAGTTCCCGAGGTACGCAGTATTTT
J gene: TRBJ2-5; V gene: TRBV6-1; D gene: -; clone size: -; CDR3 protein: CASSENPSGQETQYF; CDR3 DNA: TGTGCCAGCAGTGAAAATCCATCAGGTCAAGAGACCCAGTACTTC
J gene: TRBJ2-2; V gene: TRBV5-1; D gene: TRBD1; clone size: few; CDR3 protein: CASSRGQGKVTGELFF; CDR3 DNA: TGCGCCAGCAGCCGGGGACAGGGGAAGGTCACCGGGGAGCTGTTTTTT
J gene: TRBJ1-2; V gene: TRBV7-2; D gene: TRBD1; clone size: -; CDR3 protein: CASSFGTGKGPYGYTF; CDR3 DNA: TGTGCCAGCAGCTTCGGGACAGGGAAGGGGCCCTATGGCTACACCTTC
J gene: TRBJ1-2; V gene: TRBV6-5; D gene: -; clone size: -; CDR3 protein: CASSLGLGDYGYTF; CDR3 DNA: TGTGCCAGCAGTCTGGGACTAGGGGACTATGGCTACACCTTC
J gene: TRBJ1-2; V gene: TRBV28; D gene: -; clone size: -; CDR3 protein: CASSLGRDGYTF; CDR3 DNA: TGTGCCAGCAGTTTGGGCAGGGATGGCTACACCTTC
J gene: TRBJ1-6; V gene: TRBV6-5; D gene: -; clone size: -; CDR3 protein: CASTQGLNSPLHF; CDR3 DNA: TGTGCCAGCACCCAGGGGCTGAATTCACCCCTCCACTTT
J gene: TRBJ2-1; V gene: TRBV13; D gene: TRBD2; clone size: medium-sized; CDR3 protein: CASSTLTSGEDNEQFF; CDR3 DNA: TGTGCCAGCAGCACCCTAACTAGCGGGGAGGACAATGAGCAGTTCTTC
J gene: TRBJ2-1; V gene: TRBV11-2; D gene: -; clone size: -; CDR3 protein: CASSPSLSQAEQFF; CDR3 DNA: TGTGCCAGCAGCCCCAGCCTCAGTCAGGCTGAGCAGTTCTTC
J gene: TRBJ1-5; V gene: TRBV28; D gene: -; clone size: -; CDR3 protein: CASSPVPLPSIDNQPQHF; CDR3 DNA: TGTGCCAGCAGTCCCGTTCCCCTTCCTAGCATCGACAATCAGCCCCAGCATTTT
J gene: TRBJ1-2; V gene: TRBV20-1; D gene: TRBD1; clone size: -; CDR3 protein: CTLDRGYGYTF; CDR3 DNA: TGCACCCTGGACAGGGGGTATGGCTACACCTTC
J gene: TRBJ2-1; V gene: TRBV18; D gene: -; clone size: -; CDR3 protein: CASSPLSGEQFF; CDR3 DNA: TGTGCCAGCTCACCACTCTCCGGTGAGCAGTTCTTC
J gene: TRBJ1-1; V gene: TRBV6-4; D gene: TRBD1; clone size: -; CDR3 protein: CASSPGTGQTEAFF; CDR3 DNA: TGTGCCAGCAGTCCCGGGACAGGGCAGACTGAAGCTTTCTTT
J gene: TRBJ2-1; V gene: TRBV27; D gene: TRBD2; clone size: -; CDR3 protein: CASSLYGRGSYNEQFF; CDR3 DNA: TGTGCCAGCAGTCTATACGGGCGGGGGTCCTACAATGAGCAGTTCTTC
J gene: TRBJ1-1; V gene: TRBV9; D gene: -; clone size: -; CDR3 protein: CASSVEGGTEAFF; CDR3 DNA: TGTGCCAGCAGCGTAGAAGGGGGAACTGAAGCTTTCTTT
J gene: TRBJ2-6; V gene: TRBV15; D gene: -; clone size: -; CDR3 protein: CATSRVGQSSGANVLTF; CDR3 DNA: TGTGCCACCAGCAGAGTGGGACAAAGCTCTGGGGCCAACGTCCTGACTTTC
J gene: TRBJ1-4; V gene: TRBV5-4; D gene: -; clone size: -; CDR3 protein: CASRNGGGKLFF; CDR3 DNA: TGTGCCAGCAGGAACGGGGGTGGAAAACTGTTTTTT
J gene: TRBJ2-3; V gene: TRBV6-2/TRBV6-3; D gene: TRBD1; clone size: -; CDR3 protein: CASSRGTVTDTQYF; CDR3 DNA: TGTGCCAGCAGCCGTGGGACAGTCACAGATACGCAGTATTTT
J gene: TRBJ1-5; V gene: TRBV28; D gene: TRBD1; clone size: once; CDR3 protein: CASSPTGDVGQPQHF; CDR3 DNA: TGTGCCAGCAGTCCCACAGGGGACGTAGGTCAGCCCCAGCATTTT